This TCR beta chain came from a study of vaccination effects on CD4 cells after COVID-19. Study-wide context: Peptides at 8.5 to 10 ug/ml and IL-2 at roughly 9.3 IU/ml were added to fewer than 2.5 million PBMC per well.

Using immunoSEQ multiplex PCR, the repertoire was profiled, and TCRdb retains in-frame clones only, with some absent. Here the sample spans 70,000 to 75,000 clones, 77% being singletons. This clone has just a few counts. The antigen remains unidentified. When ten to eleven days of culture had elapsed, CD4+ T cells were isolated. Cultures had half their medium replaced with IL-2 medium on days 3 and 7. Study observations and caveats: Healthy vaccinees had only 1 of 255 vaccine-induced clones cross-react with common cold coronaviruses.

Looked up from germline, CDR1 is SNHLY and CDR2 is FYNNEI. V lost 1 base and J 0 bases, leaving 8 bases between the germline ends. The CDR3 is 15 amino acids. The receptor's source is a human donor who received a COVID-19 vaccine. The chain employs TRBV2 and TRBJ2-3; D is uncertain. The sample consisted of CD4+ T cells from PBMCs cultured without peptide, taken before COVID-19 vaccination. The CDR3 here is CASSEGATSTDTQYF. CDR3 DNA sequence: TGTGCCAGCAGTGAAGGGGCAACTAGCACAGATACGCAGTATTTT.